These 29 T cell receptor beta chains came from one sample sequenced in a study of blood T cell repertoires in COVID-19. Assay used: immunoSEQ multiplex PCR; TCRdb lists only in-frame clones, some missing. Here the sample spans approximately 300,000 clones, around 84% being singletons. What was sequenced was PBMCs or T cells enriched from blood (not recorded which). Receptors originate from a man aged 25-40 years who had recovered from COVID-19.

This chain joins TRBV19 and TRBJ2-5; TRBD1 matches 7 bases. This CDR3 is 16 amino acids long. V was clipped by 2 bases and J by 3 bases; unmatched bases: 9. CDR1 LNHDA and CDR2 SQIVND come from the germline V gene (reference sequence). The DNA of the CDR3 is TGTGCCAGTAGTATATTCCTGGCAGGGGGAAAAGAGACCCAGTACTTC. This codes for CASSIFLAGGKETQYF.

The J gene is TRBJ1-1, the V gene TRBV29-1; possible D gene TRBD1, 6 bases. The CDR3 sequence is 14 residues long. CDR1 is SQVTM, CDR2 ANQGSEA, per germline. V was clipped by 6 bases and J by 5 bases, with 19 bases between them. This CDR3 reads CSVVPVQGQTEAFF. CDR3 DNA: TGCAGCGTCGTACCAGTGCAGGGGCAAACTGAAGCTTTCTTT.

This chain links TRBV6-4 with TRBJ2-2; the D gene is possibly TRBD1 (5 bases). This CDR3 is 14 amino acids long. Germline CDR1 MRHNA, CDR2 SNTAGT. The V and J ends lost 0 bases and 4 bases respectively, with 6 bases between them. Here the CDR3 reads CASSDSTGTGELFF. CDR3 sequence (DNA): TGTGCCAGCAGTGACTCTACAGGCACCGGGGAGCTGTTTTTT.

The J gene is TRBJ2-5, the V gene TRBV7-6, with 8 positions matching TRBD2. The CDR3 consists of 18 residues. Germline values: CDR1 SGHVS, CDR2 FNYEAQ. Trimming cost V 5 bases and J 5 bases; bases outside gene matches: 19. CDR3 nucleotide sequence: TGTGCCAGCAGCCCTGATGCCCAGCGGGGGCGGACAAGGGAGACCCAGTACTTC. Protein product: CASSPDAQRGRTRETQYF. The full variable domain, in which reference TRBV7-6 and TRBJ2-5 provide the parts outside the CDR3, is GAGVSQSPRYKVTKRGQDVALRCDPISGHVSLYWYRQALGQGPEFLTYFNYEAQQDKSGLPNDRFSAERPEGSISTLTIQRTEQRDSAMYRCASSPDAQRGRTRETQYFGPGTRLLVL.

The V call is TRBV27, the J call TRBJ2-3; D gene unclear. The length of the CDR3 is 16 residues. Germline CDR1 reads MNHEY; CDR2 reads SMNVEV (reference sequence). V was trimmed by 4 bases and J by 4 bases, leaving 18 bases between them. The CDR3 bases are TGTGCCAGCAGTTCCTCCCCAACGCCGGGTCCAGATACGCAGTATTTT. Protein: CASSSSPTPGPDTQYF.

The chain recombines TRBV6-2 or TRBV6-3 with TRBJ2-5; D is perhaps TRBD1 (6 bases). The ends were cut back, 6 bases at V and 9 bases at J, with 11 bases in the middle. Germline V CDR1 and CDR2: MNHEY, SVGEGT. The CDR3 contains 11 residues. The CDR3 region is CASSTGWAQYF. The CDR3 DNA is TGTGCCAGCAGCACAGGGTGGGCCCAGTACTTC.

As to this clone: The same CDR3 also results from other DNA sequences found in this sample. The chain recombines TRBV28 with TRBJ1-1, with 7 bases lining up with TRBD1. The CDR3 runs to 16 residues. Trimming cost V 2 bases and J 0 bases; bases outside gene matches: 6. Per the germline V gene, CDR1 is MDHEN and CDR2 is SYDVKM. CDR3 bases: TGTGCCAGCAGTTTACGGACAGGCGGACTGAACACTGAAGCTTTCTTT. Translated: CASSLRTGGLNTEAFF.

V usage is TRBV2 and J usage is TRBJ2-3, with TRBD2 matching over 9 bases. Germline CDR1 is SNHLY and CDR2 is FYNNEI. CDR3 length equals 15 residues. V shed 7 bases, J shed 4 bases, and the junction held 9 bases outside the gene matches. The CDR3 DNA is TGTGCCAGCACCGTGGGCCTAGCGGGGTCAGATACGCAGTATTTT. Its translation: CASTVGLAGSDTQYF.

The rearrangement links TRBV28 to TRBJ1-4, with 9 nucleotides matching TRBD1. Trimming took 5 bases from V and 5 from J; bases not matched to a gene: 6. The CDR3 loop spans 15 amino acids. Germline lookup yields CDR1 MDHEN and CDR2 SYDVKM. The CDR3, as DNA: TGTGCCAGCAGTGCCCGCGGGACAGGGAATGAAAAACTGTTTTTT. Amino acid sequence: CASSARGTGNEKLFF.

This clone was counted only a few times. The V call is TRBV5-4, the J call TRBJ2-7; 8 nucleotides line up with TRBD2. The germline gives CDR1 SGHNT, CDR2 YYREEE (reference sequence). V was pared by 4 bases and J by 6 bases, with 6 bases of the junction left unmatched. The length of the CDR3 is 13 residues. CDR3 DNA sequence: TGTGCCAGCAGCCCGGGACTAGTTGCCGAGCAGTACTTC. This translates into CASSPGLVAEQYF.

V usage is TRBV10-2 and J usage is TRBJ1-1, with TRBD1 identical over 7 bases. J gave up 7 bases and V 4 bases, and 3 bases lay outside the gene matches. The CDR3 runs 12 residues. Germline lookup yields CDR1 WSHSY and CDR2 SAAADI. The CDR3 nucleotides read TGCGCCAGCAGTGCCGACAGGGTTGAAGCTTTCTTT. It is translated as CASSADRVEAFF.

This clone has just one count. V and J are TRBV29-1 and TRBJ2-2, with 8 bases fitting TRBD1. CDR3 length: 13 amino acids. Per the germline V gene, CDR1 is SQVTM and CDR2 is ANQGSEA. This CDR3 is CCTQGANTGELFF. For the CDR3, the DNA is TGCTGCACTCAGGGGGCTAACACCGGGGAGCTGTTTTTT.

The chain employs TRBV5-1 and TRBJ2-1; 11 nucleotides line up with TRBD2. This CDR3 contains 15 residues. The V segment lost 2 bases and the J segment 9 bases; nucleotides outside the gene matches: 7. CDR1 and CDR2 (germline): SGHRS, YFSETQ. The CDR3 DNA is TGCGCCAGCAGCTTTGCGACTAGCGGGGAGGTTGAGCAGTTCTTC. This codes for CASSFATSGEVEQFF. Combining the CDR3 with reference TRBV5-1 and TRBJ2-1 gives the whole variable domain KAGVTQTPRYLIKTRGQQVTLSCSPISGHRSVSWYQQTPGQGLQFLFEYFSETQRNKGNFPGRFSGRQFSNSRSEMNVSTLELGDSALYLCASSFATSGEVEQFFGPGTRLTVL.

The chain links TRBV3-1 (or the pseudogene TRBV3-2) to TRBJ1-4; no firm D call. The CDR3 is 14 amino acids. CDR1 LGHDT and CDR2 YNNKEL come from the germline V gene (reference sequence). V lost 1 base and J 10 bases, leaving 13 bases between the germline ends. The CDR3 loop reads CASSQVGTVGKLFF. The CDR3 DNA reads TGTGCCAGCAGCCAAGTTGGAACAGTAGGAAAACTGTTTTTT.

This clone has a handful of counts. The V call is TRBV30, the J call TRBJ2-3; TRBD2 matches at 11 bases. V shed 0 bases and J 6 bases; nucleotides not matched to a gene: 8. Germline V gene sequence: CDR1 GTSNPN, CDR2 SVGIG (reference sequence). The CDR3 length is 16 residues. The CDR3 bases are TGTGCCTGGAGTGTCGGGAATAGCGGGGGGGCCGATACGCAGTATTTT. Translating it yields CAWSVGNSGGADTQYF.

This chain connects TRBV7-6 to TRBJ1-1; 8 nucleotides align to TRBD1. Germline CDR1 and CDR2: SGHVS and FNYEAQ. After removal of 5 bases from V and 6 bases from J, the junction contained 5 bases not matched to a gene. The CDR3 loop spans 13 amino acids. CDR3 DNA: TGTGCCAGCAGCACGCAGGGGGCCGCTGAAGCTTTCTTT. This codes for CASSTQGAAEAFF.

This clone was seen many times. The V call is TRBV18, the J call TRBJ2-3; 7 bases agree with TRBD2. The CDR3 has 16 residues. Trimming removed 3 bases from V and 1 base from J; junction bases left unmatched: 7. Germline V gene sequence: CDR1 KGHSH, CDR2 LQKENI. This CDR3 is CASSPFREARTDTQYF. For the CDR3, the DNA is TGTGCCAGCTCACCCTTCCGGGAGGCCCGCACAGATACGCAGTATTTT.

The chain recombines TRBV10-3 with TRBJ1-6; D unclear. V dropped 3 bases and J dropped 4 bases, with 13 bases sitting between them. CDR3 length equals 16 residues. In germline, CDR1 is ENHRY, CDR2 SYGVKD. The CDR3 here is CAISEWATDYNSPLHF. CDR3 nucleotides: TGTGCCATCAGTGAATGGGCCACGGATTATAATTCACCCCTCCACTTT.

The V and J genes are TRBV19 and TRBJ1-2; D call uncertain. CDR3 length: 12 amino acids. Germline CDR1 reads LNHDA; CDR2 reads SQIVND (reference sequence). Deletions cut 3 bases from V and 5 bases from J, with 7 bases between. The CDR3 here is CASSMRTYGYTF. CDR3 in DNA: TGTGCCAGTAGTATGCGGACTTATGGCTACACCTTC.

The rearrangement joins TRBV11-2 to TRBJ1-3; 7 bases match TRBD1. In germline, CDR1 is SGHAT, CDR2 FQNNGV. The CDR3 extends over 18 amino acids. V trimming: 4 bases; J trimming: 0 bases; junction bases outside the gene matches: 12. Here the CDR3 reads CASSSGQALLSSGNTIYF. DNA for the CDR3: TGTGCCAGCAGCTCAGGACAGGCCCTATTGAGCTCTGGAAACACCATATATTTT. Full variable domain (remainder filled in from reference TRBV11-2 and TRBJ1-3): EAGVAQSPRYKIIEKRQSVAFWCNPISGHATLYWYQQILGQGPKLLIQFQNNGVVDDSQLPKDRFSAERLKGVDSTLKIQPAKLEDSAVYLCASSSGQALLSSGNTIYFGEGSWLTVV.

This clone was detected once. The rearrangement links TRBV5-1 to TRBJ2-3; TRBD2 might be the D (5 bases). V shed 0 bases and J shed 6 bases, with 11 bases lying between them. Germline V CDR1 and CDR2: SGHRS, YFSETQ. The CDR3 length is 14 residues. The chain's CDR3 is CASSLVKGADTQYF. The CDR3 DNA sequence: TGCGCCAGCAGCTTGGTCAAGGGAGCGGATACGCAGTATTTT.

This clone was observed a handful of times. V usage is TRBV3-1 (or the pseudogene TRBV3-2) and J usage is TRBJ1-6; a weak D match, TRBD1 (6 bases). V dropped 1 base and J dropped 10 bases, with 14 bases sitting between them. CDR1 and CDR2 from the germline V gene are LGHDT and YNNKEL (reference sequence). The CDR3 covers 15 residues. In DNA form, the CDR3 reads TGTGCCAGCAGCCAAGGTAGGCAGGGGCGGTCACCCCTCCACTTT. Its translation: CASSQGRQGRSPLHF.

This chain links TRBV5-4 with TRBJ2-7, with 7 bases lining up with TRBD1. This CDR3 comprises 12 residues. Germline V gene sequence: CDR1 SGHNT, CDR2 YYREEE (reference sequence). J lost 6 bases, V lost 3 bases, and 3 bases had no gene match. CDR3 amino acids: CASSSTGAEQYF. As DNA, the CDR3 is TGTGCCAGCAGCTCCACAGGGGCCGAGCAGTACTTC.

The chain recombines TRBV15 with TRBJ2-3; 9 nucleotides match TRBD1. The CDR3 consists of 17 residues. Germline loops: CDR1 LNHNV, CDR2 YYDKDF (reference sequence). Losses at the gene ends were 3 bases for V and 3 bases for J; bases not matched to a gene: 10. The CDR3 is CATSRTRDRVRTDTQYF. The CDR3 region has the DNA TGTGCCACCAGCAGGACCCGGGACAGGGTACGGACAGATACGCAGTATTTT.

The chain carries TRBV20-1 and TRBJ2-7; D is uncertain. The CDR3 runs to 11 residues. Trimming left V 3 bases short and J 2 bases short, with 5 bases between. The germline V gene encodes CDR1 DFQATT and CDR2 SNEGSKA (reference sequence). The CDR3 DNA is TGCAGTGCTAGGCCTACCTACGAGCAGTACTTC. It specifies CSARPTYEQYF.

The gene calls are TRBV9 and TRBJ2-3, with TRBD1 identical over 7 bases. Looked up from germline, CDR1 is SGDLS and CDR2 is YYNGEE. Trimming cost V 6 bases and J 1 base; bases outside gene matches: 8. The CDR3 length is 15 residues. CDR3 sequence (DNA): TGTGCCAGCACCAGGACAGGCTTACGCACAGATACGCAGTATTTT. Translation: CASTRTGLRTDTQYF.

Points on this clone: Distinct nucleotide sequences in the sample also encode this CDR3. The rearrangement joins TRBV9 to TRBJ1-1; no firm D call. The CDR3 is 13 residues long. CDR1 and CDR2 from the germline V gene are SGDLS and YYNGEE. V lost 0 bases, J lost 1 base, and 4 bases lay in between. The CDR3 sequence is CASSVDRNTEAFF. The DNA of the CDR3 is TGTGCCAGCAGCGTAGACAGGAACACTGAAGCTTTCTTT.

This chain links TRBV5-1 with TRBJ2-5, with TRBD1 matching 11 bases. CDR1 SGHRS and CDR2 YFSETQ come from the germline V gene. CDR3 length: 15 residues. The J segment lost 0 bases and the V segment lost 5 bases, leaving 3 bases of the junction unmatched. As DNA, the CDR3 is TGCGCCAGCAGGGACAGGGGGCTCGACCAAGAGACCCAGTACTTC. Translation: CASRDRGLDQETQYF.

V gene TRBV5-4 combines with J gene TRBJ2-1, with TRBD2 identical over 8 bases. The germline V gene encodes CDR1 SGHNT and CDR2 YYREEE (reference sequence). CDR3 size: 16 residues. Trimming removed 4 bases from V and 3 bases from J; junction bases left unmatched: 9. CDR3 loop: CASSRGGGRNYNEQFF. For the CDR3, the DNA is TGTGCCAGCAGCCGGGGGGGCGGGAGGAACTACAATGAGCAGTTCTTC. Full variable domain (outside the CDR3, taken from reference TRBV5-4 and TRBJ2-1): ETGVTQSPTHLIKTRGQQVTLRCSSQSGHNTVSWYQQALGQGPQFIFQYYREEENGRGNFPPRFSGLQFPNYSSELNVNALELDDSALYLCASSRGGGRNYNEQFFGPGTRLTVL.